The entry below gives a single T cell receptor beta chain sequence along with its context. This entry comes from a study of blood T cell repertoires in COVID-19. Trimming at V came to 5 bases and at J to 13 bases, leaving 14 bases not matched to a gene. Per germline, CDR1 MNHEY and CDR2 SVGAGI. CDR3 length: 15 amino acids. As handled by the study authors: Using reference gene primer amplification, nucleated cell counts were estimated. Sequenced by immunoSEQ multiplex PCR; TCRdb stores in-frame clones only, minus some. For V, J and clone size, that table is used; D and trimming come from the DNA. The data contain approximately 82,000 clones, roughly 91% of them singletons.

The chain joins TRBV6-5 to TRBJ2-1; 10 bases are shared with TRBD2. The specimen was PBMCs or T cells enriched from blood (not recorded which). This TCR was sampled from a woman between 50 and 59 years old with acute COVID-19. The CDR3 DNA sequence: TGTGCCAGCAGTCCGGGGACTAGCGAGATCAATGGTCAGTTCTTC. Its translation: CASSPGTSEINGQFF.